These 23 T cell receptor beta chains were all obtained from the same sample, sequenced in a study of T cells in Graves' hyperthyroidism and ophthalmopathy. Amplification of TCR beta CDR3 regions was performed using RNA transcripts as template. During a first-round RT-PCR of the TCR CDR3, the HTBI primer set was used. TCRdb re-derived calls from the multiplex PCR reads in MiXCR, one entry per CDR3 protein. In the table there are 800,000 or so distinct CDR3 sequences, 35% to 40% of which are singletons. Material: blood. These receptors were collected from a man between 18 and 29 years old with Graves' hyperthyroidism.

This clonotype came up a few times. This chain joins TRBV2 and TRBJ2-7; 7 bases agree with TRBD1. The junction had 10 bases not matched to a gene; V was cut back by 4 bases and J by 4 bases. This CDR3 region has 15 residues. Germline V gene lookup returns CDR1 SNHLY and CDR2 FYNNEI. In DNA form, the CDR3 reads TGTGCCAGCAGTGCCGAGGGACAGATTGTATACGAGCAGTACTTC. It specifies CASSAEGQIVYEQYF.

The chain employs TRBV7-8 and TRBJ1-5; D is perhaps TRBD1 (6 bases). The CDR3 length is 17 residues. Germline loops: CDR1 SGHVS, CDR2 FQNEAQ. The germline V and J ends were trimmed by 5 bases and 1 base, with 18 bases remaining between them. The CDR3 loop is CASSITQGDLSNQPQHF. CDR3 DNA sequence: TGTGCCAGCAGCATAACACAGGGCGACCTAAGCAATCAGCCCCAGCATTTT.

The J gene is TRBJ2-5, the V gene TRBV10-3, with D possibly being TRBD1 (5 bases). The CDR3 length is 13 residues. V gave up 8 bases and J gave up 7 bases, with 17 bases separating them. Looked up from germline, CDR1 is ENHRY and CDR2 is SYGVKD. The CDR3 DNA reads TGTGCCATCGCTCAGGGAAGCCAGGGGACCCAGTACTTC. Amino acids: CAIAQGSQGTQYF.

This clonotype was detected many times. The chain joins TRBV2 to TRBJ1-1; D gene uncertain. The CDR3 is made up of 14 amino acids. V shed 4 bases and J shed 4 bases, with 13 bases lying between them. The germline V gene has CDR1 SNHLY and CDR2 FYNNEI. As DNA, the CDR3 is TGTGCCAGCAGTGTACGGGGTGGAATCACTGAAGCTTTCTTT. This sequence encodes CASSVRGGITEAFF.

In this sample, this clonotype turned up many times. The chain joins TRBV5-1 to TRBJ1-1, with a weak D call TRBD1 (6 bases). CDR1 and CDR2 (germline): SGHRS, YFSETQ. V was shortened by 4 bases and J by 5 bases, with 21 bases between the two germline ends. The CDR3 totals 16 residues. This chain's CDR3 is CASSLEGGGRWTEAFF. The CDR3, as DNA: TGCGCCAGCAGCCTGGAGGGTGGGGGGCGATGGACTGAAGCTTTCTTT. Complete variable domain (other parts from reference TRBV5-1 and TRBJ1-1): KAGVTQTPRYLIKTRGQQVTLSCSPISGHRSVSWYQQTPGQGLQFLFEYFSETQRNKGNFPGRFSGRQFSNSRSEMNVSTLELGDSALYLCASSLEGGGRWTEAFFGQGTRLTVV.

This chain connects TRBV29-1 to TRBJ2-5; D may be TRBD2 (6 bases). Germline CDR1 reads SQVTM; CDR2 reads ANQGSEA. The CDR3 extends over 14 amino acids. CDR3 loop: CSTGGDALQETQYF. The DNA for the CDR3 is TGCAGTACCGGCGGGGACGCTCTTCAAGAGACCCAGTACTTC. The entire variable domain, with the rest obtained from reference TRBV29-1 and TRBJ2-5, is as follows: SAVISQKPSRDICQRGTSLTIQCQVDSQVTMMFWYRQQPGQSLTLIATANQGSEATYESGFVIDKFPISRPNLTFSTLTVSNMSPEDSSIYLCSTGGDALQETQYFGPGTRLLVL.

The chain is built from TRBV12-3 or TRBV12-4 and TRBJ1-4, with D hard to call. Between the trimmed V and J ends, which lost 8 bases and 0 bases, there was a span of 7 bases. The CDR3 sequence is 13 residues long. In nucleotides, the CDR3 is TGTGCCAGCCAAGAACCAACTAATGAAAAACTGTTTTTT. This codes for CASQEPTNEKLFF.

This clonotype was counted many times. The chain employs TRBV10-3 and TRBJ2-5; D gene ambiguous. This CDR3 comprises 11 residues. Trimming removed 3 bases at V and 2 bases at J, with 1 base between. Germline CDR1 ENHRY, CDR2 SYGVKD. The CDR3 reads CAISDQETQYF. The CDR3 DNA follows: TGTGCCATCAGTGATCAAGAGACCCAGTACTTC.

In its sample, this clonotype was seen many times. The chain has TRBV6-1 and TRBJ1-1; D may be TRBD1 (5 bases). Germline CDR1 MNHNS, CDR2 SASEGT. Trimming shortened V by 7 bases and J by 4 bases, and 13 bases separated the two germline ends. This CDR3 comprises 13 residues. The CDR3 sequence is CASTQFGGTEAFF. In DNA form, the CDR3 reads TGTGCCAGCACTCAATTTGGGGGCACTGAAGCTTTCTTT.

The chain joins TRBV7-9 to TRBJ2-5, with no clear D. The CDR3 covers 14 residues. Trimming took 5 bases from V and 1 from J, leaving 11 bases between them. Germline values: CDR1 SEHNR, CDR2 FQNEAQ (reference sequence). The CDR3 DNA sequence: TGTGCCAGCAGCCCCCGAGCCGCCCAAGAGACCCAGTACTTC. It specifies CASSPRAAQETQYF.

The chain couples TRBV13 to TRBJ1-4; possible D gene TRBD1, 5 bases. CDR3 size: 16 residues. Deletions cut 3 bases from V and 8 bases from J, with 19 bases between. Per germline, CDR1 PRHDT and CDR2 FYEKMQ (reference sequence). The CDR3 protein is CASSFRRQLQGEKLFF. The DNA for the CDR3 is TGTGCCAGCAGCTTCCGCCGACAGCTCCAGGGAGAAAAACTGTTTTTT.

This clonotype has more than one count but fewer than ten. The CDR3 bases are TGCAGTGCTAGAGCGGTAATGGTGGCTGAAGCTTTCTTT. Translation: CSARAVMVAEAFF. The chain recombines TRBV20-1 with TRBJ1-1; no clear D gene. The germline CDR1 and CDR2 sequences are DFQATT and SNEGSKA (reference sequence). Trimming removed 1 base from V and 6 bases from J, with 12 bases in between. The CDR3 is 13 residues long.

The V gene is TRBV20-1, the J gene TRBJ2-7; 9 bases fit TRBD1. Per the germline V gene, CDR1 is DFQATT and CDR2 is SNEGSKA (reference sequence). J lost 9 bases, V lost 1 base, and 10 bases had no gene match. The CDR3 totals 14 residues. In DNA, the CDR3 is TGCAGTGCTAGAGCCTCGGGGACAGGGCAAAGGCAGTACTTC. It specifies CSARASGTGQRQYF.

This chain links TRBV9 with TRBJ2-2; perhaps TRBD1 as D (8 bases). The CDR3 runs 15 residues. The V gene's germline CDR1 is SGDLS and CDR2 YYNGEE. Trimming took 3 bases from V and 8 from J, leaving 17 bases between them. In DNA, the CDR3 is TGTGCCAGCAGCGCTAGGACAGGGCGGGAGGGGGAGCTGTTTTTT. Translating it yields CASSARTGREGELFF.

V usage is TRBV7-2 and J usage is TRBJ1-1; D is uncertain. CDR1 is SGHTA, CDR2 FQGNSA, per germline. CDR3 length: 14 residues. The V and J ends lost 5 bases and 2 bases respectively, with 12 bases between them. Here the CDR3 DNA reads TGTGCCAGCAGCCATAAGACCGACAACACTGAAGCTTTCTTT. It yields the protein CASSHKTDNTEAFF.

The rearrangement uses TRBV20-1 and TRBJ1-4; no clear D. The V end was cut by 2 bases, the J end by 0 bases, with 7 bases between. The germline V gene encodes CDR1 DFQATT and CDR2 SNEGSKA (reference sequence). This CDR3 is 14 amino acids long. The CDR3 protein is CSARQTATNEKLFF. The CDR3 nucleotides read TGCAGTGCTAGACAGACGGCAACTAATGAAAAACTGTTTTTT.

With regard to this clonotype: Without the conserved terminal phenylalanine or tryptophan, this CDR3 likely stems from a read error. The CDR3 sequence is CASSFRDRGLYGYTL. The CDR3 bases are TGCGCCAGCAGCTTCCGGGACAGGGGGCTCTATGGCTACACCCTC. This chain uses TRBV7-8 with TRBJ1-2, with 12 bases matching TRBD1. From germline, CDR1 is SGHVS and CDR2 FQNEAQ. The CDR3 spans 15 residues.

This clonotype has just a few counts. V usage is TRBV6-6 and J usage is TRBJ2-5, with 11 positions matching TRBD2. This CDR3 has 14 amino acids. Germline CDR1 and CDR2: MNHNY and SVGAGI (reference sequence). V shed 8 bases and J 2 bases; nucleotides not matched to a gene: 4. CDR3 bases: TGTGCCAGCTGCCGACTAGCGGGGCAAGAGACCCAGTACTTC. This codes for CASCRLAGQETQYF.

The chain carries TRBV7-8 and TRBJ2-7; D remains unclear. CDR3 length: 14 amino acids. The V gene's germline CDR1 is SGHVS and CDR2 FQNEAQ. V gave up 1 base and J gave up 6 bases, with 13 bases separating them. CDR3 protein: CASSLDPHRVEQYF. In DNA form, the CDR3 reads TGTGCCAGCAGCTTAGACCCTCATCGGGTCGAGCAGTACTTC.

This clonotype was counted a few times. This chain links TRBV7-2 with TRBJ2-7; D possibly corresponds to TRBD2 (7 bases). Germline V gives CDR1 SGHTA, CDR2 FQGNSA. V lost 5 bases to trimming and J lost 5 bases, with 19 bases between them. The CDR3 contains 15 residues. CDR3 sequence reads: CASSPSWGGGDEQYF. The DNA of the CDR3 is TGTGCCAGCAGCCCCTCTTGGGGGGGCGGTGACGAGCAGTACTTC. Full variable domain (missing parts from reference TRBV7-2 and TRBJ2-7): GAGVSQSPSNKVTEKGKDVELRCDPISGHTALYWYRQSLGQGLEFLIYFQGNSAPDKSGLPSDRFSAERTGGSVSTLTIQRTQQEDSAVYLCASSPSWGGGDEQYFGPGTRLTVT.

This clonotype was detected a few times. The gene calls are TRBV2 and TRBJ2-7; tentatively, D is TRBD2 (6 bases). CDR3 length: 11 amino acids. CDR1 and CDR2 from the germline V gene are SNHLY and FYNNEI. Trimming removed 7 bases at V and 11 bases at J, with 15 bases between. DNA of the CDR3: TGTGCCAGCATCGGAGGGGATAGTAAGTACTTC. Protein: CASIGGDSKYF.

This clonotype was observed once. This may come from a read error, since a much larger clone is one base off. Because it lacks the conserved phenylalanine or tryptophan at the end, this CDR3 is likely a read error. The chain has TRBV19 and TRBJ1-1; D uncertain. Germline V gives CDR1 LNHDA, CDR2 SQIVND (reference sequence). The CDR3 runs to 13 residues. Trimming stripped 8 bases from V and 0 bases from J, with 10 bases between. DNA of the CDR3: TGTGCCAGTGAGGAAGGATTGAACACTGAAGCTTTCCTT. Amino acid sequence: CASEEGLNTEAFL.

The V gene is TRBV9, the J gene TRBJ1-3, with a possible D match to TRBD1 (5 bases). Germline CDR1 reads SGDLS; CDR2 reads YYNGEE. Trimming took 0 bases from V and 7 from J, leaving 8 bases between them. The CDR3 length is 13 residues. In nucleotides, the CDR3 is TGTGCCAGCAGCGTAGACGGGGACAACACCATATATTTT. Encoded protein: CASSVDGDNTIYF. Complete variable domain (other parts from reference TRBV9 and TRBJ1-3): DSGVTQTPKHLITATGQRVTLRCSPRSGDLSVYWYQQSLDQGLQFLIQYYNGEERAKGNILERFSAQQFPDLHSELNLSSLELGDSALYFCASSVDGDNTIYFGEGSWLTVV.